This T cell receptor (beta chain) was captured in a study of T cell changes during pregnancy in multiple sclerosis. Assay: immunoSEQ multiplex PCR; the TCRdb copy retains only in-frame clones and omits some. The table lists tens of thousands of clones, around 85% of them singletons. Trimming took off 4 bases at V and 7 bases at J, with 7 bases between the two ends. The CDR3 is made up of 11 amino acids. Germline CDR1 and CDR2: GTSNPN and SVGIG (reference sequence). This TCR came from a female donor with multiple sclerosis, enrolled in a pregnancy study. The chain uses TRBV30 and TRBJ1-4; D remains ambiguous. Sequencing was performed on CD4+ T cells from peripheral blood mononuclear cells, taken in the third trimester of pregnancy. For the CDR3, the DNA is TGTGCCTGGAACACCGCTGAAAAACTGTTTTTT. Translation: CAWNTAEKLFF.